These 23 T cell receptor beta chains were sequenced from one sample in a study of identical twins. TCRdb itself ran the 5' RACE reads through MiXCR, one entry per CDR3 protein. The sample gives 600,000 to 850,000 distinct CDR3 sequences, approximately 18% of which show up once; around 13% is in the top ten. This sample was shared with a second study, whose subject was T cells expressing NK-cell markers.

Material for sequencing was PBMCs. Receptor source: a woman aged 18 to 35 in good health.

This clonotype was observed many times. This sequence joins TRBV5-6 and TRBJ2-3; D possibly corresponds to TRBD2 (6 bases). V lost 2 bases, J lost 11 bases, and 21 bases lay in between. Germline V gives CDR1 SGHDT, CDR2 YYEEEE. There are 15 residues in the CDR3. The CDR3 loop is CASSFRGTQLTKQYF. The CDR3 nucleotides are TGTGCCAGCAGCTTCCGGGGGACCCAGTTAACAAAGCAGTATTTT.

This clonotype was detected a few times. The chain joins TRBV4-1 to TRBJ2-5, with unresolved D. Trimming removed 1 base from V and 5 bases from J, with 8 bases in between. Germline V gene sequence: CDR1 MGHRA, CDR2 YSYEKL. CDR3 size: 13 residues. The DNA of the CDR3 is TGCGCCAGCAGCCAAGGGAGTTCGGAGACCCAGTACTTC. Translation: CASSQGSSETQYF.

The rearrangement uses TRBV10-3 and TRBJ2-7, with TRBD2 identical over 10 bases. The CDR3 contains 13 residues. Germline CDR1 is ENHRY and CDR2 is SYGVKD. After removal of 4 bases from V and 3 bases from J, the junction contained 0 bases not matched to a gene. For the CDR3, the DNA is TGTGCCATCAGTGGGACTAGCGGCTACGAGCAGTACTTC. Translation gives CAISGTSGYEQYF.

The chain employs TRBV5-4 and TRBJ2-3, with 13 bases aligning to TRBD2. The V gene's germline CDR1 is SGHNT and CDR2 YYREEE (reference sequence). CDR3 length: 19 residues. Unmatched junction bases numbered 9, after V lost 0 bases and J lost 2 bases. Here the CDR3 reads CASSLGWGLAGLHTDTQYF. DNA for the CDR3: TGTGCCAGCAGCTTGGGGTGGGGACTAGCGGGGCTCCACACAGATACGCAGTATTTT.

This clonotype was detected a few times. The CDR3 DNA sequence: TGTGCCAGCAGCGATCGGTTCTCTGGAAACACCATATATTTT. The encoded protein is CASSDRFSGNTIYF. This rearrangement joins TRBV9 to TRBJ1-3; D is unresolved. The germline gives CDR1 SGDLS, CDR2 YYNGEE. V was trimmed by 3 bases and J by 0 bases, leaving 7 bases between them. The CDR3 length is 14 residues.

This chain connects TRBV5-1 to TRBJ2-7; D is unclear. Germline V CDR1 and CDR2: SGHRS, YFSETQ. The V and J ends lost 4 bases and 2 bases respectively, with 10 bases between them. CDR3 length: 13 amino acids. The CDR3: CASSRWGTYEQYF. CDR3 nucleotides: TGCGCCAGCAGCCGGTGGGGTACCTACGAGCAGTACTTC.

The V and J genes are TRBV7-7 and TRBJ1-1; 7 bases are shared with TRBD1. The CDR3 length is 13 residues. The V segment lost 11 bases and the J segment 1 base; nucleotides outside the gene matches: 7. The germline gives CDR1 SSHAT, CDR2 FNYEAQ (reference sequence). The CDR3 coding sequence is TGTGCCGTTTGGGACAGAAAGAACACTGAAGCTTTCTTT. This sequence encodes CAVWDRKNTEAFF.

The chain employs TRBV7-2 and TRBJ2-1; maybe TRBD2 (7 bases). The V gene's germline CDR1 is SGHTA and CDR2 FQGNSA. The CDR3 is 13 residues long. Trimming took 5 bases from V and 10 from J, leaving 15 bases between them. This chain's CDR3 is CASSPNREGEQFF. CDR3 DNA: TGTGCCAGCAGCCCCAACAGGGAGGGAGAGCAGTTCTTC.

This clonotype was detected once. V gene TRBV7-9 combines with J gene TRBJ1-1; 10 bases fit TRBD1. The CDR3 extends over 14 amino acids. The V and J ends lost 10 bases and 10 bases, in that order; junction bases with no gene match: 15. The germline gives CDR1 SEHNR, CDR2 FQNEAQ (reference sequence). The CDR3 DNA is TGTGCCACCCAAGGGACAGGGGAAGGGTCAAGAGCTTTCTTT. Translating it yields CATQGTGEGSRAFF.

The J gene is TRBJ2-3, the V gene TRBV24-1; D might be TRBD2 (6 bases). Trimming cost V 9 bases and J 6 bases, with 9 bases left between them. Germline V gene data show CDR1 as KGHDR and CDR2 as SFDVKD. This CDR3 is built from 11 residues. The CDR3 loop is CATAGGDTQYF. The DNA of the CDR3 is TGTGCCACCGCCGGAGGGGATACGCAGTATTTT.

This clonotype has a handful of counts. V gene TRBV5-1 combines with J gene TRBJ2-1, with 13 bases fitting TRBD2. Trimming cost V 5 bases and J 0 bases; bases outside gene matches: 14. This CDR3 has 20 amino acids. In germline, CDR1 is SGHRS, CDR2 YFSETQ. The CDR3 DNA follows: TGCGCCAGCAGTCGGACAGGGGGACTAGCGGGGATCAGCTCCTACAATGAGCAGTTCTTC. Amino acids: CASSRTGGLAGISSYNEQFF.

This clonotype was recorded a few times. J is TRBJ1-6 and V is TRBV11-2; TRBD1 matches at 8 bases. CDR3 size: 16 residues. The V and J ends lost 7 bases and 10 bases, in that order; junction bases with no gene match: 15. CDR1 and CDR2 from the germline V gene are SGHAT and FQNNGV. CDR3 sequence reads: CASTRTMDRVDSPLHF. CDR3 DNA: TGTGCCAGCACACGAACCATGGACAGGGTGGACTCACCCCTCCACTTT.

The V and J genes are TRBV5-1 and TRBJ1-1; no clear D gene. Germline CDR1 and CDR2: SGHRS and YFSETQ. The CDR3 sequence is 14 residues long. V shed 0 bases and J shed 8 bases, with 14 bases lying between them. CDR3: CASSLAVSQQEAFF. CDR3 bases: TGCGCCAGCAGCTTGGCCGTGTCACAGCAAGAAGCTTTCTTT.

The chain is built from TRBV5-1 and TRBJ1-5; 7 bases are a match to TRBD1. V was clipped by 0 bases and J by 7 bases; unmatched bases: 7. Per the germline V gene, CDR1 is SGHRS and CDR2 is YFSETQ. This CDR3 is 15 amino acids long. This CDR3 reads CASSLAGTAQQPQHF. The DNA of the CDR3 is TGCGCCAGCAGCTTGGCCGGGACAGCTCAACAGCCCCAGCATTTT. The variable domain in full, completed from reference TRBV5-1 and TRBJ1-5, reads KAGVTQTPRYLIKTRGQQVTLSCSPISGHRSVSWYQQTPGQGLQFLFEYFSETQRNKGNFPGRFSGRQFSNSRSEMNVSTLELGDSALYLCASSLAGTAQQPQHFGDGTRLSIL.

The V gene is TRBV19, the J gene TRBJ2-2; D not certain. Germline CDR1 reads LNHDA; CDR2 reads SQIVND (reference sequence). Trimming removed 5 bases from V and 3 bases from J, with 16 bases in between. There are 16 residues in the CDR3. CDR3 sequence (DNA): TGTGCCAGTAGTTCTGGTAGGCTAGACTACACCGGGGAGCTGTTTTTT. Its protein is CASSSGRLDYTGELFF.

J is TRBJ2-2 and V is TRBV18, with D perhaps matching TRBD1 or TRBD2 (6 bases each). The V gene's germline CDR1 is KGHSH and CDR2 LQKENI. The CDR3 length is 16 residues. Trimming stripped 0 bases from V and 2 bases from J, with 10 bases between. CDR3 coding DNA: TGTGCCAGCTCACCACCGGGGGGCCGAAACACCGGGGAGCTGTTTTTT. It is translated as CASSPPGGRNTGELFF.

This clonotype was detected ten times or more. The chain joins TRBV20-1 to TRBJ2-3; 8 nucleotides match TRBD1. Germline-derived CDR1 and CDR2 are DFQATT and SNEGSKA (reference sequence). The CDR3 consists of 13 residues. The J segment lost 6 bases and the V segment lost 5 bases, leaving 7 bases of the junction unmatched. CDR3 bases: TGCAGTGCTTCCGGGACAGGTGGGGATACGCAGTATTTT. Encoded protein: CSASGTGGDTQYF.

There are a few counts of this clonotype. V and J are TRBV5-1 and TRBJ2-1; TRBD1 agrees at 11 bases. J was trimmed by 9 bases and V by 2 bases; bases with no gene match: 4. The V gene's germline CDR1 is SGHRS and CDR2 YFSETQ. CDR3 size: 14 residues. This CDR3 reads CASSFGQGAREQFF. CDR3 nucleotide sequence: TGCGCCAGCAGCTTTGGACAGGGGGCGCGTGAGCAGTTCTTC.

The chain employs TRBV15 and TRBJ2-5; D is possibly TRBD2 (6 bases). CDR1 is LNHNV and CDR2 is YYDKDF in the germline V gene (reference sequence). Trimming took 3 bases from V and 4 from J, leaving 15 bases between them. This CDR3 has 15 amino acids. The CDR3 nucleotides read TGTGCCACCAGCAGCTTCCGGGACTTGATAGAGACCCAGTACTTC. Amino acid sequence: CATSSFRDLIETQYF.

This clonotype occurred a few times. The CDR3 loop reads CSARREGRNEQFF. The CDR3 region has the DNA TGCAGTGCTAGGCGGGAGGGTCGTAATGAGCAGTTCTTC. The chain carries TRBV20-1 and TRBJ2-1; TRBD2 matches at 9 bases. Germline V gene data show CDR1 as DFQATT and CDR2 as SNEGSKA (reference sequence). The CDR3 totals 13 residues. Germline trimming cut 3 bases from V and 7 bases from J; bases unmatched to any gene: 4.

This chain uses TRBV11-2 with TRBJ1-3; maybe TRBD1 (6 bases). The CDR3 totals 14 residues. Germline V gene sequence: CDR1 SGHAT, CDR2 FQNNGV. V gave up 6 bases and J gave up 3 bases, with 12 bases separating them. This CDR3 reads CASSHVGGGNTIYF. For the CDR3, the DNA is TGTGCCAGCAGTCACGTAGGGGGTGGAAACACCATATATTTT.

This chain uses TRBV7-3 with TRBJ2-1; 7 bases are shared with TRBD2. Germline values: CDR1 SGHTA, CDR2 FQGTGA. The V segment lost 8 bases and the J segment 5 bases; nucleotides outside the gene matches: 9. CDR3 size: 14 residues. CDR3 region: CASAQRGRDNEQFF. CDR3 in DNA: TGTGCCAGCGCACAGCGGGGTAGGGACAATGAGCAGTTCTTC.

This clonotype appeared a few times. The V and J genes are TRBV5-6 and TRBJ2-3; D might be TRBD2 (5 bases). The CDR3 consists of 15 residues. With 0 bases removed from V and 4 bases from J, the gap between germline ends came to 12 bases. Germline-derived CDR1 and CDR2 are SGHDT and YYEEEE. This CDR3 is CASSLATGSADTQYF. Here the CDR3 DNA reads TGTGCCAGCAGCTTGGCCACTGGGAGCGCAGATACGCAGTATTTT.